There are many counts of the clone carrying this T cell receptor (beta chain). What it binds is unknown. The treatment is: PENTA 11 planned treatment interruption arm or continuous ART arm. CDR1 and CDR2 from the germline V gene are LGHDT and YNNKEL (reference sequence). The CDR3 covers 11 residues. V was pared by 7 bases and J by 7 bases, with 7 bases between. This sample was included in a study of HIV-infected children after antiretroviral therapy interruption. The study's findings and limits: Naive CD4+ sequences overlapped less between time points once interruption began.

Unique molecular identifiers were included in an RNA-based 3' RACE TCR library. MiXCR was run by TCRdb on the 3' RACE reads, yielding one entry per CDR3 protein. This sample has about 46,000 distinct CDR3 sequences, with around 4% found just once. The specimen was CD45RA+ CD4+ T cells from PBMCs, pooled from several time points, collected from a donor given antiretroviral therapy, either interrupted or continuous. Indicated subset: naive CD4+ CD45RA+ CD45RO- T cells. The chain uses TRBV3-1 and TRBJ1-4; D gene ambiguous. This receptor was taken from a pool of human donors with HIV. The CDR3 is CASKAREKLFF. The DNA of the CDR3 is TGTGCCAGCAAGGCGCGTGAAAAACTGTTTTTT. The entire variable domain, with the rest obtained from reference TRBV3-1 and TRBJ1-4, is as follows: DTAVSQTPKYLVTQMGNDKSIKCEQNLGHDTMYWYKQDSKKFLKIMFSYNNKELIINETVPNRFSPKSPDKAHLNLHINSLELGDSAVYFCASKAREKLFFGSGTQLSVL.